The following is a T cell receptor beta chain sequence with its context. The data were taken from a study of Ad26.COV2.S vaccination and SARS-CoV-2 variants. Produced via immunoSEQ multiplex PCR; TCRdb's table is partial and in-frame only. The data show around 270,000 clones, about 83% seen once. Treatment in this sample: over 15 received Ad26.COV2.S at low or high dose, single or two shots; 5 received placebo; per-sample allocation not given. Collection of the samples took place on day 63 after the first injection of vaccine or placebo. CDR3 length: 18 amino acids. Specimen: peripheral blood, collected in a trial of Ad26.COV2.S vaccine versus placebo. This sequence was found in a person aged 18-60 years who received the Ad26.COV2.S COVID-19 vaccine or a placebo. This chain connects TRBV21-1 to TRBJ2-2; the D call in the table, TRBD1, was not verified against the DNA. TRBV21-1 is an annotated pseudogene. CDR3 nucleotide sequence: TGTGCTAGCAGCACCACAACATCAGGGACAATGAACACCGGGGAGCTGTTTTTT. Translating gives CASSTTTSGTMNTGELFF.